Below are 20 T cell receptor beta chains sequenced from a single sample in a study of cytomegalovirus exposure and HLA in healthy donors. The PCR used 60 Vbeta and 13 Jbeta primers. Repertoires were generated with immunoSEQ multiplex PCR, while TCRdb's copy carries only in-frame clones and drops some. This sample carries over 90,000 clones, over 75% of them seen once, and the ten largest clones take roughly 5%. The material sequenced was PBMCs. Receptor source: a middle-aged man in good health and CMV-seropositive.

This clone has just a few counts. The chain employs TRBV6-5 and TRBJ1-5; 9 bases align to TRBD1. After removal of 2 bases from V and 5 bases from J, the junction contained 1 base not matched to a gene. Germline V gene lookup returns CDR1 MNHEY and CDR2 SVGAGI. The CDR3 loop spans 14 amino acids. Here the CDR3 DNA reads TGTGCCAGCAGTTACGACAGGGGGGATCAGCCCCAGCATTTT. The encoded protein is CASSYDRGDQPQHF.

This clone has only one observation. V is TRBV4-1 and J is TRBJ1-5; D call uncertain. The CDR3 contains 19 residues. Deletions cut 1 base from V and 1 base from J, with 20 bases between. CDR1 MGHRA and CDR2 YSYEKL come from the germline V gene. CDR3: CASSQVIPVAQASNQPQHF. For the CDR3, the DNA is TGCGCCAGCAGCCAAGTAATTCCCGTAGCGCAGGCAAGCAATCAGCCCCAGCATTTT.

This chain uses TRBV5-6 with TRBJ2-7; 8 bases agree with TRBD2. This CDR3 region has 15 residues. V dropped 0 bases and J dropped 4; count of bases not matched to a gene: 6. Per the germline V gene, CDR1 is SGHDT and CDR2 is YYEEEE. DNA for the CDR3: TGTGCCAGCAGCTTGGAGCCGGGAGGGGGTTACGAGCAGTACTTC. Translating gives CASSLEPGGGYEQYF.

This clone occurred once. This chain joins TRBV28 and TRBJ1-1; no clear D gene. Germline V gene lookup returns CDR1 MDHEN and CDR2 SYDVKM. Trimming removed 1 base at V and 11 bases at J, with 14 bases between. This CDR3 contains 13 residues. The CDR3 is CASSLSNPSEAFF. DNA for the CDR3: TGTGCCAGCAGTTTATCTAATCCTTCGGAGGCTTTCTTT.

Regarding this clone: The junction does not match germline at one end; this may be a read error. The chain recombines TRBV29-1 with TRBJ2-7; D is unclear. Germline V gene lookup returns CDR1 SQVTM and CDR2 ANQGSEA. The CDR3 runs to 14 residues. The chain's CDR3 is CSVEVVNSPYEQYF. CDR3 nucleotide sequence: TGCAGCGTGGAAGTGGTGAACTCTCCCTACGAGCAGTACTTC.

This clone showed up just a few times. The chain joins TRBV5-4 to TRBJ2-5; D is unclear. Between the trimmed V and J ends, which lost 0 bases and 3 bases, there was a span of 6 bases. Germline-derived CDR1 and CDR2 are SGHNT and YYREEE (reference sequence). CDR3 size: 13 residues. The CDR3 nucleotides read TGTGCCAGCAGCTTGGACACCAAAGAGACCCAGTACTTC. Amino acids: CASSLDTKETQYF.

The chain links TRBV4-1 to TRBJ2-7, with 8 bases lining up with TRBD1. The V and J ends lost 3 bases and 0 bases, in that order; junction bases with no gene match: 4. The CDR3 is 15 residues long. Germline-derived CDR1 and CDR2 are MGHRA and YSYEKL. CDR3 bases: TGCGCCAGCAGCCACTCGGGACAGGTCTCCTACGAGCAGTACTTC. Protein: CASSHSGQVSYEQYF.

The CDR3 loop reads CASSQASGGSTDTQYF. As DNA, the CDR3 is TGTGCCAGCAGCCAGGCTAGCGGGGGAAGCACAGATACGCAGTATTTT. The chain has TRBV4-2 and TRBJ2-3, with TRBD2 matching over 10 bases. This CDR3 region has 16 residues. Germline values: CDR1 LGHNA, CDR2 YNFKEQ. The junction had 3 bases not matched to a gene; V was cut back by 3 bases and J by 0 bases.

CDR3 region: CSVDTGADTQYF. The CDR3 DNA follows: TGCAGCGTCGATACAGGGGCAGATACGCAGTATTTT. The V call is TRBV29-1, the J call TRBJ2-3, with 7 positions matching TRBD1. V lost 6 bases to trimming and J lost 4 bases; unmatched junction nucleotides: 4. This CDR3 spans 12 amino acids. Germline V CDR1 and CDR2: SQVTM, ANQGSEA.

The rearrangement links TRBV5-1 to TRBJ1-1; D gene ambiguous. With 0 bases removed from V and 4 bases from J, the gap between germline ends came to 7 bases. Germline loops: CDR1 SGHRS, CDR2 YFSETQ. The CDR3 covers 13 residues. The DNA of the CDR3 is TGCGCCAGCAGCTTGGAACACACCACTGAAGCTTTCTTT. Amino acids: CASSLEHTTEAFF.

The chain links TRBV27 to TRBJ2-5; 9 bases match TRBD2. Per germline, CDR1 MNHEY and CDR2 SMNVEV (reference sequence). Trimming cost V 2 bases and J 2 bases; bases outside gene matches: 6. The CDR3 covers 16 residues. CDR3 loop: CASSLGAGGGQETQYF. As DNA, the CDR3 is TGTGCCAGCAGTTTAGGGGCGGGAGGGGGGCAAGAGACCCAGTACTTC.

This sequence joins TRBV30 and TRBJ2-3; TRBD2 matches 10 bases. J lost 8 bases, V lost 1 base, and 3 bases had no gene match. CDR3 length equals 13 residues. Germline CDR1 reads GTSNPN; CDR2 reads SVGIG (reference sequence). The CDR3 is CAWSGTSGVTQYF. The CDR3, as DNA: TGTGCCTGGAGTGGAACTAGCGGGGTTACGCAGTATTTT.

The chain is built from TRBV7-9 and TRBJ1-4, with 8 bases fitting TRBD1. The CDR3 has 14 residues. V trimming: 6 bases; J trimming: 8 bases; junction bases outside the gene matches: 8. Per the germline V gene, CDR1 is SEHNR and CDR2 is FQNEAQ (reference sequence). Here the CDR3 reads CASSPTGAGEKLFF. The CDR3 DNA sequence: TGTGCCAGCAGTCCGACAGGGGCTGGGGAAAAACTGTTTTTT.

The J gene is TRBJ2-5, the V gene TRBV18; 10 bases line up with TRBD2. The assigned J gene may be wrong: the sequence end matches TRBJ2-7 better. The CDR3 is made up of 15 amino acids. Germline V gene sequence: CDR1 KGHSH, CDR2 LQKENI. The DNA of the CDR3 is TGTGCCAGCCGCCTAAGCGGGGGGGTCGCCTACGAGCAGTACTTC. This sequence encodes CASRLSGGVAYEQYF.

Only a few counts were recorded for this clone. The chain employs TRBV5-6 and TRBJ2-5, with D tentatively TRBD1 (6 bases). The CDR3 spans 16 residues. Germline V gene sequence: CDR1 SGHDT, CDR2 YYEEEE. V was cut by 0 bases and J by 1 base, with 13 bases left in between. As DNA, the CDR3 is TGTGCCAGCAGCTTGGCCCAGGCAGGGGTCCAAGAGACCCAGTACTTC. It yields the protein CASSLAQAGVQETQYF.

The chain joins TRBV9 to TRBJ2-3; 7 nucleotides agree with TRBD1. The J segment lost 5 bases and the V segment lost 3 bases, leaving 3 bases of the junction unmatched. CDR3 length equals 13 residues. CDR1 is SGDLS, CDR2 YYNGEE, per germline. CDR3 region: CASSGQGVDTQYF. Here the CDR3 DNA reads TGTGCCAGCAGCGGACAGGGCGTAGATACGCAGTATTTT.

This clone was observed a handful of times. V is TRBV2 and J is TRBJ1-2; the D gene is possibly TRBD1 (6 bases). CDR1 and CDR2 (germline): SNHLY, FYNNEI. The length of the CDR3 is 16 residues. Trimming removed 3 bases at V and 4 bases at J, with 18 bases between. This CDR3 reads CASSEARGISGYGYTF. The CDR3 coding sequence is TGTGCCAGCAGTGAGGCCAGGGGAATTTCTGGCTATGGCTACACCTTC.

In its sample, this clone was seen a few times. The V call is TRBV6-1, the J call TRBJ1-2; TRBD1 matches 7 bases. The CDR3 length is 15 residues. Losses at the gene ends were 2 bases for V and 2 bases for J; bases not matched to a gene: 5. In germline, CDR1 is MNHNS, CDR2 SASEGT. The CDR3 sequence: CASSEPGQINYGYTF. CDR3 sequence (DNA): TGTGCCAGCAGTGAACCGGGACAGATCAACTATGGCTACACCTTC.

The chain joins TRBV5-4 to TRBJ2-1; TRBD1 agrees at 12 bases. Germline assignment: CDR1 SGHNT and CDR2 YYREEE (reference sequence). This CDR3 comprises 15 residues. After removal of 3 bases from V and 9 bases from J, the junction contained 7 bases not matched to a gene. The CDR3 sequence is CASSWGTGGPREQFF. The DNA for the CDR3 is TGTGCCAGCAGCTGGGGGACAGGGGGCCCGCGTGAGCAGTTCTTC.

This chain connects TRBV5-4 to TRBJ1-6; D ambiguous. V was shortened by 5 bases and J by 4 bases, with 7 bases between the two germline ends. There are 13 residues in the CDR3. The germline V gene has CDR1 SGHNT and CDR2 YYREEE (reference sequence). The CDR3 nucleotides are TGTGCCAGCAGGGAGATGTATAATTCACCCCTCCACTTT. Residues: CASREMYNSPLHF. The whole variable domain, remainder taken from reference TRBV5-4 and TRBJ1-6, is ETGVTQSPTHLIKTRGQQVTLRCSSQSGHNTVSWYQQALGQGPQFIFQYYREEENGRGNFPPRFSGLQFPNYSSELNVNALELDDSALYLCASREMYNSPLHFGNGTRLTVT.